Below, 12 T cell receptor beta chains from the same sample are listed, as sequenced in a study of Ad26.COV2.S vaccination and SARS-CoV-2 variants. Clones were sequenced by immunoSEQ multiplex PCR, and TCRdb holds only the in-frame ones, with some missing. Found here are around 270,000 clones, approximately 90% of them singletons; the top ten hold about 2.8%. The treatment is: some 20 received Ad26.COV2.S at low or high dose, single or two shots; 5 received placebo; per-sample allocation not given. Samples were taken on day 63 after the first vaccine or placebo injection. The specimen comprised peripheral blood, sampled in a trial of Ad26.COV2.S vaccine versus placebo. These receptors were collected from a person aged 18-60 years who received the Ad26.COV2.S COVID-19 vaccine or a placebo.

The genes are TRBV5-6 and TRBJ2-2; TRBD2 is a possible D gene (6 bases). The V and J ends lost 6 bases and 7 bases respectively, with 19 bases between them. CDR1 SGHDT and CDR2 YYEEEE come from the germline V gene. This CDR3 is 15 amino acids long. The CDR3 protein is CASTPWGGAGGELFF. For the CDR3, the DNA is TGTGCCAGCACCCCCTGGGGCGGGGCTGGCGGGGAGCTGTTTTTT.

V gene TRBV4-3 combines with J gene TRBJ1-2; 9 bases are a match to TRBD1. This CDR3 is built from 15 residues. The V gene end was trimmed by 2 bases and the J gene end by 5 bases; junction bases not matched to a gene: 6. CDR1 LGHNA and CDR2 YSLEER come from the germline V gene. The CDR3 loop reads CASSQTGQGPYGYTF. The CDR3 nucleotides read TGCGCCAGCAGCCAAACGGGACAGGGTCCATATGGCTACACCTTC.

V gene TRBV7-9 combines with J gene TRBJ1-3; D not certain. CDR3 size: 12 residues. V gave up 7 bases and J gave up 2 bases, with 6 bases separating them. The V gene's germline CDR1 is SEHNR and CDR2 FQNEAQ (reference sequence). CDR3 DNA sequence: TGTGCCAGCACCAAGACTGGAAACACCATATATTTT. It is translated as CASTKTGNTIYF.

This clone was recorded a few times. The chain is built from TRBV28 and TRBJ1-5, with D perhaps matching TRBD1 (5 bases). The V end was cut by 5 bases, the J end by 6 bases, with 14 bases between. The germline V gene encodes CDR1 MDHEN and CDR2 SYDVKM. CDR3 length: 14 amino acids. The CDR3 spells CASSPGRGVQPQHF. The DNA of the CDR3 is TGTGCCAGCAGTCCGGGAAGGGGTGTTCAGCCCCAGCATTTT.

The V call is TRBV5-4, the J call TRBJ2-2; 9 positions match TRBD2. The V segment lost 4 bases and the J segment 4 bases; nucleotides outside the gene matches: 14. This CDR3 comprises 18 residues. Per the germline V gene, CDR1 is SGHNT and CDR2 is YYREEE (reference sequence). This CDR3 is CASSPIPGAGGRTGELFF. DNA of the CDR3: TGTGCCAGCAGCCCTATCCCGGGGGCGGGGGGGCGCACCGGGGAGCTGTTTTTT.

The chain uses TRBV19 and TRBJ2-3; D is perhaps TRBD1 or TRBD2 (6 bases each). The CDR3 runs 14 residues. V was clipped by 3 bases and J by 6 bases, with 13 bases between them. In germline, CDR1 is LNHDA, CDR2 SQIVND (reference sequence). The CDR3 protein is CASSISGAEDTQYF. Written as DNA, the CDR3 is TGTGCCAGTAGTATCTCGGGGGCTGAGGATACGCAGTATTTT.

The chain is built from TRBV12-3 or TRBV12-4 and TRBJ2-7; no reliable D call. Trimming shortened V by 7 bases and J by 6 bases, and 13 bases separated the two germline ends. CDR3 length: 12 amino acids. The CDR3 sequence is CASTQSRSEQYF. Written as DNA, the CDR3 is TGTGCCAGCACCCAATCCAGAAGCGAGCAGTACTTC.

This clone was observed a handful of times. The chain recombines TRBV6-1 with TRBJ2-5; D not certain. V lost 1 base, J lost 7 bases, and 7 bases lay in between. Germline loops: CDR1 MNHNS, CDR2 SASEGT. CDR3 size: 12 residues. Here the CDR3 DNA reads TGTGCCAGCAGTGAAGGGTCCGGGACCCAGTACTTC. Translated, it gives CASSEGSGTQYF.

The V gene is TRBV5-6, the J gene TRBJ2-3; maybe TRBD2 (6 bases). In germline, CDR1 is SGHDT, CDR2 YYEEEE. Trimming took off 5 bases at V and 2 bases at J, with 21 bases between the two ends. CDR3 size: 17 residues. CDR3 amino acids: CASSGAPGGSVTDTQYF. The CDR3 DNA is TGTGCCAGCAGTGGCGCCCCTGGGGGGTCTGTCACAGATACGCAGTATTTT.

This clone appeared once. Here the CDR3 DNA reads TGTGCCAGCAGTCCCCGTTGGGGTCAGGGAGCGATGAACACTGAAGCTTTCTTT. It translates to CASSPRWGQGAMNTEAFF. The V gene is TRBV27, the J gene TRBJ1-1; perhaps TRBD1 as D (5 bases). The CDR3 is 18 amino acids. V lost 5 bases, J lost 0 bases, and 22 bases lay in between. CDR1 and CDR2 (germline): MNHEY, SMNVEV (reference sequence).

The chain is built from TRBV30 and TRBJ1-2, with D unclear. V lost 2 bases and J 5 bases, leaving 18 bases between the germline ends. This CDR3 spans 15 amino acids. CDR1 is GTSNPN and CDR2 is SVGIG in the germline V gene (reference sequence). The CDR3 sequence: CAWSPSRTKAYGYTF. The CDR3 region has the DNA TGTGCCTGGAGTCCTTCGCGGACGAAGGCTTATGGCTACACCTTC.

The chain is built from TRBV5-5 and TRBJ1-4; tentatively, D is TRBD1 (5 bases). V was pared by 2 bases and J by 8 bases, with 16 bases between. Germline CDR1 SGHKS, CDR2 YYEKEE (reference sequence). This CDR3 is built from 15 residues. The CDR3 bases are TGTGCCAGCAGCTTCGGACATCAACGAAGGGAAAAACTGTTTTTT. It encodes CASSFGHQRREKLFF.